This section outlines one TCR beta chain sequence together with its context. This clonotype has a count of ten or more. Its antigen target is currently unknown. No qualities accompany the bases; no much larger clone lies one base away. The source of the sample is a study of regulatory T cells in long-lasting Graves disease (dated by TCRdb to 2020 to 2023). The study in broad terms: In the newly diagnosed Graves' disease group, patients had been taking antithyroid drugs for less than 3 months. Peripheral blood TCR sequencing and RNA sequencing compared persistent Graves' disease patients with newly diagnosed Graves' disease patients. The study took place in China and was registered as a clinical trial. A total of roughly 33 samples underwent TCR sequencing: roughly 13 from persistent and around 20 from newly diagnosed Graves' disease patients. Points the paper makes about the study in general: A larger number of public clonotypes was shared among persistent patients (approximately 2,500) than among newly diagnosed patients (roughly 970). As a limitation, the authors acknowledged that the small sample size may reduce accuracy. Sequencing and analysis were limited to the TCR beta chain. TRBV28, TRBJ1-2 and TRBJ2-5 were preferentially used in persistent disease, while TRBV20-1 and TRBJ2-1 were favored in newly diagnosed disease. Persistent Graves' disease patients showed lower TCR Shannon entropy and fewer highly expanded clones than newly diagnosed patients, suggesting clonal expansion. Peripheral blood alone was examined, since thyroid tissue, which constituted the primary lesion, could not be accessed.

Interpreted using the paper, the time point label stands for: newly diagnosed GD, antithyroid drugs for less than 3 months. For both TCR sequencing and RNA sequencing, RNA was extracted from PBMCs in TRIzol. Graves' disease was diagnosed according to American Thyroid Association guidelines. Recruitment of patients was carried out at an endocrinology department in Xi'an, China. From each patient, about 9.7 milliliters of peripheral blood was collected into an EDTA anticoagulant tube. Ficoll Paque Plus density gradient separation was used to isolate PBMCs, and no additional T cell sorting was done. RNA quality was checked with an Agilent 2100 Bioanalyzer and agarose gel, and concentration with a NanoDrop 2000. Including the terminal cysteine and phenylalanine, the CDR3 comprises 13 residues. The entry retains the CDR3 DNA only, 39 bases that are in frame from base 1. At the junction V is shortened by 5 bases and J by 10 bases, with 12 bases in between.

To prepare the library, multiplex PCR was applied. Sequencing was performed on an Illumina HiSeq 4000. To build TCR beta libraries, CDR3 regions were amplified by Arm-PCR using iRepertoire HTBI primers. Before sequencing, the PCR products went through gel purification. The authors' pipeline ran thus. Gene usage analysis of CDR3 amino acid clonotypes relied on the approximately 62 TRBV and 13 to 15 TRBJ segments identified across samples. COPE and FqMerger were used to merge the filtered high-quality paired reads into contigs. Contigs were aligned with BLAST to IMGT TRBV, TRBD and TRBJ reference genes, and CDR3 was defined per IMGT. Highly expanded clones were defined as clonotypes with a frequency above 0.1%. Repertoire diversity was measured by Shannon entropy, and V-J evenness by the Gini coefficient. A clonotype found in more than one individual was treated as public. The public reads were reanalyzed by TCRdb: fastp trimming at Q25, MiXCR alignment, in-frame beta chains only. Merged by CDR3 protein, the rows form single entries marked with the most common genes and DNA. None of the V and J calls come from the authors' own analysis; TCRdb made them. The sample table lists around 420,000 distinct CDR3 sequences, 15% of them with a count of one. The top ten clonotypes cover approximately 7.6% of the sample.

The same specimen was also included in a second study, on T cells in Graves' hyperthyroidism and ophthalmopathy. Taken from the second paper: Graves' hyperthyroidism was defined as stable when no progression to ophthalmopathy occurred over 18 months of follow-up. The hyperthyroidism patients were between 18 and 65 years old and newly diagnosed, with a disease duration of less than 2 months. Exclusion was applied to patients with uncontrolled infections, other autoimmune diseases, pregnancy or lactation. Diagnoses were established on the basis of clinical symptoms, serum thyroxine and TRAb, thyroid ultrasound, and orbital computed tomography. The first round of RT-PCR for the TCR CDR3 was performed with the HTBI primer set and the Qiagen OneStep RT-PCR kit. Most expanded thyroid clonotypes (frequency above 0.001) were also found in blood, which suggests that blood repertoires may mirror thyroid immune responses. A model built on a 13 V-J signature distinguished ophthalmopathy from stable hyperthyroidism, reaching 85% to 90% sensitivity and under 84% specificity in cross-validation and 80%/75% in testing. In validation, progression to ophthalmopathy was predicted by the model with nearly 71% sensitivity and roughly 72% specificity, a median of roughly six months before onset. A discovery cohort of roughly 96 patients, roughly 43 with Graves' ophthalmopathy and about 60 with stable Graves' hyperthyroidism, was used to find distinguishing TCR V-J signatures. Whether ophthalmopathy could be predicted prospectively was tested in an independent validation cohort made up of under 20 hyperthyroidism patients plus 17 patients who later progressed to ophthalmopathy. For training and testing, the 100 or so patients in the discovery cohort were randomly divided in a 7:3 ratio. The study also compared thyroid tissue and blood T-cell repertoires from more than five Graves' hyperthyroidism patients. Following sampling, methimazole starting at 30 mg daily was given to hyperthyroidism patients, and high-dose intravenous methylprednisolone was given to ophthalmopathy patients. Libraries were constructed in a second round of multiplex PCR, after which size selection and purification were performed. Libraries were sequenced paired-end with 100 bp reads on an Illumina HiSeq2000. SOAPnuke was used to process the raw data, with reads discarded if the reads contained adapters or uncalled bases, had a mean Phred below 15, or lacked an exact constant-primer or identifier match. High-quality paired reads were merged using COPE v1.2.5, and each unique nucleotide sequence was defined as a clonotype. MiTCR v1.1 was used to align the clonotypes against IMGT TRBV, TRBD and TRBJ reference segments. The analysis was restricted to V-J combinations with a frequency above 0.0001, which together covered about 99% of the repertoires. The TCS score was defined as F50 (clonal expansion) divided by E x V (chaos), with BLOSUM62-based TCRdist calculated between CDR3 peptides within each V-J. Welch's t-statistics and random forest reduced fewer than 550 V-J features to roughly 13, which were used in a naive Bayes classifier (R e1071). Sample size was not statistically predetermined, and investigators were not blinded to group allocation. TCR Vbeta CDR3 sequencing of 140 or so peripheral blood samples (over 40 ophthalmopathy, approximately 80 hyperthyroidism and roughly 17 progressor patients) is reported in the paper.

The sample was peripheral blood mononuclear cells (PBMCs), taken at new diagnosis, from a patient treated with antithyroid drugs. The clonotype originates from a woman aged 40 to 50 with Graves disease. Donor details come from another sample of the same person, matched by shared clones. This chain joins TRBV12-3 or TRBV12-4 to TRBJ1-6, with the D segment identity uncertain. The encoded CDR3 is CASSGLVDSPLHF. The sequence in DNA is TGTGCCAGCAGTGGATTGGTAGACTCACCCCTCCACTTT.